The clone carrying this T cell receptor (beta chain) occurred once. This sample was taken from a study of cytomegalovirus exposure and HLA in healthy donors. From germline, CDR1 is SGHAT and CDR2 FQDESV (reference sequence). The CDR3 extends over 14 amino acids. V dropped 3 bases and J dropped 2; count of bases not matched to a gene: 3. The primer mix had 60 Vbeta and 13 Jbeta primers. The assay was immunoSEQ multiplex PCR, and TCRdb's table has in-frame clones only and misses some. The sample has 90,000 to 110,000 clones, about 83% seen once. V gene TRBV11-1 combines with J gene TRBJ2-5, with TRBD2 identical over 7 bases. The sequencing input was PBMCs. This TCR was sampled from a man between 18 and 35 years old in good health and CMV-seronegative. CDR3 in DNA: TGTGCCAGCAGCTTTGGGGGGGGGCAAGAGACCCAGTACTTC. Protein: CASSFGGGQETQYF. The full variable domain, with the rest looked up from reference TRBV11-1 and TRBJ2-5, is EAEVAQSPRYKITEKSQAVAFWCDPISGHATLYWYRQILGQGPELLVQFQDESVVDDSQLPKDRFSAERLKGVDSTLKIQPAELGDSAMYLCASSFGGGQETQYFGPGTRLLVL.